This passage covers 29 T cell receptor beta chains from one sample sequenced in a study of naive and memory T cell subsets. An equimolar mix of two oligonucleotides served as the beta constant-region primer for TRBC1 and TRBC2. A single record per CDR3 protein comes from TCRdb applying MiXCR to the UMI-ligation and nested PCR reads. There are approximately 82,000 distinct CDR3 sequences in the sample; about 6.5% occur only once, and 1.5% to 2% lies in the top ten. Material for sequencing was central memory CD4+ T cells from blood. These receptors were obtained from a human donor in good health.

This clonotype was counted at least ten times. The V gene is TRBV20-1, the J gene TRBJ2-3; 10 bases are shared with TRBD2. V was pared by 5 bases and J by 3 bases, with 8 bases of the junction left unmatched. CDR3 length: 15 residues. CDR1 is DFQATT and CDR2 is SNEGSKA in the germline V gene (reference sequence). The CDR3: CSAGKREGGTDTQYF. The CDR3 coding sequence is TGCAGTGCTGGAAAGCGGGAGGGAGGGACAGATACGCAGTATTTT.

This clonotype was detected many times. J is TRBJ1-4 and V is TRBV4-1, with a tentative D call TRBD1 (6 bases). V was cut by 5 bases and J by 7 bases, with 17 bases left in between. The CDR3 runs 15 residues. Germline V gives CDR1 MGHRA, CDR2 YSYEKL. The CDR3 region is CASSTLGGVGEKLFF. In DNA, the CDR3 is TGCGCCAGCAGCACCCTCGGGGGCGTAGGTGAAAAACTGTTTTTT.

This clonotype was observed at least ten times. The gene calls are TRBV28 and TRBJ2-3, with 8 bases fitting TRBD2. V gave up 5 bases and J gave up 0 bases; unmatched junction bases: 4. CDR3 length: 15 residues. CDR1 and CDR2 from the germline V gene are MDHEN and SYDVKM. CDR3 amino acids: CASSPRLASTDTQYF. The CDR3 nucleotides are TGTGCCAGCAGTCCCCGACTAGCGAGCACAGATACGCAGTATTTT.

The CDR3 spells CSARAGGRMGYEQYF. CDR3 in DNA: TGCAGTGCTAGAGCTGGGGGGCGTATGGGCTACGAGCAGTACTTC. The gene calls are TRBV20-1 and TRBJ2-7; tentatively, D is TRBD1 or TRBD2 (6 bases each). CDR1 and CDR2 (germline): DFQATT, SNEGSKA (reference sequence). Trimming shortened V by 1 base and J by 3 bases, and 16 bases separated the two germline ends. CDR3 length: 15 residues.

This clonotype has a count of ten or more. This rearrangement joins TRBV11-1 to TRBJ2-1; D may be TRBD1 (5 bases). The CDR3 spans 14 residues. From germline, CDR1 is SGHAT and CDR2 FQDESV (reference sequence). Trimming pared 4 bases from V and 10 bases from J, leaving 17 bases between. CDR3 DNA: TGTGCCAGCAGCTCAAGGGGTAAGGGGTGGGAGCAGTTCTTC. It specifies CASSSRGKGWEQFF.

This clonotype has a count of ten or more. This rearrangement joins TRBV7-2 to TRBJ1-1; TRBD1 matches at 9 bases. The CDR3 consists of 18 residues. V lost 7 bases and J lost 0; bases outside the gene matches: 15. Germline V CDR1 and CDR2: SGHTA, FQGNSA. The DNA for the CDR3 is TGTGCCAGCACCCCCCGCGGGACAGGGAGAAACATGAACACTGAAGCTTTCTTT. This encodes CASTPRGTGRNMNTEAFF.

This clonotype appeared a few times. The V call is TRBV6-6, the J call TRBJ2-5; the D call may be TRBD1 or TRBD2 (5 bases each). The CDR3 is 14 residues long. Germline V gene sequence: CDR1 MNHNY, CDR2 SVGAGI (reference sequence). The V end was cut by 3 bases, the J end by 7 bases, with 15 bases between. The DNA of the CDR3 is TGTGCCAGCAGTTATCAGGACCCGAGGGGGACCCAGTACTTC. It is translated as CASSYQDPRGTQYF.

In this sample, this clonotype turned up many times. The chain employs TRBV6-2 or TRBV6-3 and TRBJ1-6; no clear D. Germline assignment: CDR1 MNHEY and CDR2 SVGEGT. The CDR3 loop spans 15 amino acids. V lost 0 bases and J lost 5, with 8 bases in between. The chain's CDR3 is CASSYSGVDNSPLHF. The CDR3 nucleotides are TGTGCCAGCAGTTACTCGGGCGTTGATAATTCACCCCTCCACTTT.

This clonotype was detected many times. This chain uses TRBV11-2 with TRBJ2-3; tentative D call: TRBD2 (6 bases). The V and J ends lost 5 bases and 4 bases respectively, with 19 bases between them. This CDR3 has 16 amino acids. CDR1 and CDR2 from the germline V gene are SGHAT and FQNNGV. This chain's CDR3 is CASSPVAGWGADTQYF. CDR3 sequence (DNA): TGTGCCAGCAGCCCTGTGGCGGGGTGGGGTGCAGATACGCAGTATTTT.

The sample holds a few counts of this clonotype. CDR3 DNA: TGCGCCAGCAGCTTGTTGGCGGGACGAGGGGATGAGCAGTTCTTC. Amino acid sequence: CASSLLAGRGDEQFF. The rearrangement uses TRBV5-1 and TRBJ2-1, with D tentatively TRBD2 (6 bases). The germline gives CDR1 SGHRS, CDR2 YFSETQ. Trimming removed 1 base at V and 8 bases at J, with 16 bases between. The CDR3 runs 15 residues.

This clonotype has at least ten counts. The gene calls are TRBV27 and TRBJ1-6; TRBD1 might be the D (6 bases). V was trimmed by 2 bases and J by 7 bases, leaving 9 bases between them. This CDR3 spans 14 amino acids. CDR1 MNHEY and CDR2 SMNVEV come from the germline V gene (reference sequence). CDR3 region: CASSLVRGNSPLHF. In DNA form, the CDR3 reads TGTGCCAGCAGTTTAGTTAGGGGGAATTCACCCCTCCACTTT.

A few counts support this clonotype. The chain joins TRBV5-1 to TRBJ1-1; D gene unclear. The germline V gene has CDR1 SGHRS and CDR2 YFSETQ. The CDR3 is made up of 12 amino acids. Trimming cost V 7 bases and J 11 bases, with 18 bases left between them. CDR3 coding DNA: TGCGCCAGCGGTCCTTTTATCGGACGGGCTTTCTTT. Protein product: CASGPFIGRAFF.

This clonotype was found many times. The gene calls are TRBV6-2 or TRBV6-3 and TRBJ2-2; D may be TRBD1 (6 bases). Between the trimmed V and J ends, which lost 3 bases and 3 bases, there was a span of 8 bases. CDR1 and CDR2 (germline): MNHEY, SVGEGT. The length of the CDR3 is 14 residues. The DNA for the CDR3 is TGTGCCAGCAGTTATGGACAGTACACCGGGGAGCTGTTTTTT. As protein: CASSYGQYTGELFF.

By share of the sample, this clonotype is medium-sized. The rearrangement joins TRBV28 to TRBJ1-2, with TRBD1 as a possible D gene (6 bases). Trimming took off 5 bases at V and 4 bases at J, with 11 bases between the two ends. Looked up from germline, CDR1 is MDHEN and CDR2 is SYDVKM. There are 13 residues in the CDR3. The CDR3 reads CASSQGWSYGYTF. CDR3 in DNA: TGTGCCAGCAGTCAGGGGTGGAGCTATGGCTACACCTTC.

This clonotype was counted at least ten times. This chain joins TRBV19 and TRBJ2-1; a weak D match, TRBD2 (5 bases). The CDR3 loop spans 13 amino acids. Trimming took 7 bases from V and 8 from J, leaving 15 bases between them. Per germline, CDR1 LNHDA and CDR2 SQIVND (reference sequence). CDR3 sequence (DNA): TGTGCCAGTAAGGCGGGCCGTACTTATGAGCAGTTCTTC. It codes for CASKAGRTYEQFF. The full variable domain, with the rest looked up from reference TRBV19 and TRBJ2-1, is DGGITQSPKYLFRKEGQNVTLSCEQNLNHDAMYWYRQDPGQGLRLIYYSQIVNDFQKGDIAEGYSVSREKKESFPLTVTSAQKNPTAFYLCASKAGRTYEQFFGPGTRLTVL.

The chain is built from TRBV18 and TRBJ2-3; D remains unclear. CDR3 size: 11 residues. The ends were cut back, 3 bases at V and 6 bases at J, with 4 bases in the middle. Germline V gene data show CDR1 as KGHSH and CDR2 as LQKENI. DNA for the CDR3: TGTGCCAGCTCACCCGAGGATACGCAGTATTTT. It specifies CASSPEDTQYF.

The rearrangement joins TRBV10-3 to TRBJ2-1; D unresolved. V was cut by 6 bases and J by 0 bases, with 9 bases left in between. The germline V gene has CDR1 ENHRY and CDR2 SYGVKD. This CDR3 region has 14 residues. The CDR3 DNA is TGTGCCATCAGCGCTCAAAGCTCCTACAATGAGCAGTTCTTC. It is translated as CAISAQSSYNEQFF.

This clonotype was counted between two and nine times. The chain joins TRBV7-3 to TRBJ2-3; the D is unclear. CDR1 is SGHTA and CDR2 is FQGTGA in the germline V gene. Trimming took off 3 bases at V and 6 bases at J, with 7 bases between the two ends. CDR3 length equals 12 residues. The CDR3 sequence is CASSLMGDTQYF. CDR3 coding DNA: TGTGCCAGCAGCTTGATGGGGGATACGCAGTATTTT.

This clonotype was counted between two and nine times. The rearrangement uses TRBV7-2 and TRBJ2-2, with 9 nucleotides matching TRBD2. Losses at the gene ends were 1 base for V and 5 bases for J; bases not matched to a gene: 8. The CDR3 totals 17 residues. Germline-derived CDR1 and CDR2 are SGHTA and FQGNSA. CDR3 DNA sequence: TGTGCCAGCAGCTTAGTTGGCGGGGGGGCCCGAACCGGGGAGCTGTTTTTT. Translating it yields CASSLVGGGARTGELFF.

About this clonotype: A much larger clone sits a single nucleotide away, making a read error possible. This rearrangement joins TRBV3-1 to TRBJ1-5; no reliable D call. CDR1 and CDR2 from the germline V gene are LGHDT and YNNKEL (reference sequence). There are 13 residues in the CDR3. CDR3 nucleotides: TGTGCCAGCAGCCACGGGGAGGGTCAGCCCCAGAATTTT. It yields the protein CASSHGEGQPQNF.

The rearrangement uses TRBV12-2 and TRBJ2-7; the D call TRBD2 from the table was never checked on the DNA. TRBV12-2 is annotated as a pseudogene. There are 18 residues in the CDR3. The CDR3 loop reads CASRLADRGLSVSYEQYF. CDR3 coding DNA: TGTGCAAGTCGCTTAGCGGATAGAGGACTCTCGGTCTCCTACGAGCAGTACTTC.

This clonotype came up many times. V and J are TRBV24-1 and TRBJ1-2, with D possibly being TRBD1 (6 bases). Trimming shortened V by 3 bases and J by 8 bases, and 12 bases separated the two germline ends. CDR1 and CDR2 (germline): KGHDR, SFDVKD. The CDR3 is 13 amino acids. CDR3: CATSDTRTDGYTF. CDR3 bases: TGTGCCACCAGTGATACTAGGACAGACGGCTACACCTTC.

This chain connects TRBV9 to TRBJ2-3; 11 bases align to TRBD2. The CDR3 has 16 amino acids. Unmatched junction bases numbered 9, after V lost 5 bases and J lost 4 bases. Germline CDR1 SGDLS, CDR2 YYNGEE. Here the CDR3 reads CASRKDSGRVADTQYF. As DNA, the CDR3 is TGTGCCAGCAGAAAAGATAGCGGGAGGGTCGCAGATACGCAGTATTTT.

A remark on this clonotype: One junction end does not reproduce the germline sequence, and a read error may be involved. This chain joins TRBV5-1 and TRBJ2-7; 7 bases are shared with TRBD2. Germline CDR1 SGHRS, CDR2 YFSETQ. This CDR3 is built from 17 residues. CDR3 sequence reads: CASSLYPGQGRAYELYF. The CDR3, as DNA: TGCGCCAGCAGCTTGTATCCCGGACAAGGGAGGGCGTACGAGCTGTACTTC.

The chain links TRBV24-1 to TRBJ2-2; TRBD1 is a possible D gene (6 bases). Germline values: CDR1 KGHDR, CDR2 SFDVKD. The V gene lost 3 bases and the J gene lost 5 bases, with 12 bases spanning the gap. There are 15 residues in the CDR3. CDR3 in DNA: TGTGCCACCAGTGATAGCGGACAGAAAACCGGGGAGCTGTTTTTT. Translation: CATSDSGQKTGELFF.

This clonotype was seen at least ten times. The CDR3 protein is CASSSEFYNSPLHF. Here the CDR3 DNA reads TGTGCCAGCAGCTCAGAGTTTTATAATTCACCCCTCCACTTT. The chain combines TRBV7-8 with TRBJ1-6; no reliable D call. The CDR3 spans 14 residues. The V and J ends lost 4 bases and 4 bases respectively, with 8 bases between them. Per the germline V gene, CDR1 is SGHVS and CDR2 is FQNEAQ.

This clonotype was counted many times. The chain couples TRBV4-2 to TRBJ1-1; the D is unclear. This CDR3 contains 13 residues. Trimming removed 5 bases at V and 3 bases at J, with 10 bases between. From germline, CDR1 is LGHNA and CDR2 YNFKEQ. The CDR3 bases are TGTGCCAGCAGCTCCCAATGGGACACTGAAGCTTTCTTT. Protein sequence: CASSSQWDTEAFF.

This clonotype was detected a few times. The chain carries TRBV6-2 or TRBV6-3 and TRBJ2-5, with 11 bases lining up with TRBD2. Trimming at V came to 10 bases and at J to 5 bases, leaving 6 bases not matched to a gene. There are 13 residues in the CDR3. CDR1 MNHEY and CDR2 SVGEGT come from the germline V gene. Here the CDR3 DNA reads TGTGCCACCCTCCTAGCGGGAGGTGAGACCCAGTACTTC. It is translated as CATLLAGGETQYF.

The table lists this clonotype with a few counts. This chain joins TRBV2 and TRBJ2-7, with D maybe TRBD1 (6 bases). There are 10 residues in the CDR3. V was shortened by 6 bases and J by 10 bases, with 10 bases between the two germline ends. Germline CDR1 is SNHLY and CDR2 is FYNNEI. Here the CDR3 reads CASRNRVQYF. The CDR3, as DNA: TGTGCCAGCAGGAACAGGGTCCAGTACTTC. The full variable domain, completed using reference TRBV2 and TRBJ2-7, is EPEVTQTPSHQVTQMGQEVILRCVPISNHLYFYWYRQILGQKVEFLVSFYNNEISEKSEIFDDQFSVERPDGSNFTLKIRSTKLEDSAMYFCASRNRVQYFGPGTRLTVT.